The rows below give T cell receptor beta chains drawn from one sample of a study of blood T cells in healthy people across ages. TCRdb re-called the 5' RACE reads with MiXCR, one entry per CDR3 protein. This sample has more than 1,400,000 distinct CDR3 sequences, with 35% to 45% found just once. The sample taken for sequencing was blood. Every receptor here comes from a young woman in good health. Both conserved end residues are part of each CDR3. Each record gives: V gene, J gene, clone size, D gene, CDR3 DNA, CDR3 protein. D genes are given only for firm matches. Clone size is stated in some rows and not others, as once, few, many or a class when expanded.

TRBV24-1,TRBJ2-1,NA,TRBD2,TGTGCCACCAGGAAGGGACTAGCGGGAGAGAGGCATGAGCAGTTCTTC,CATRKGLAGERHEQFF
TRBV2,TRBJ1-4,few,NA,TGTGCCAGCAGCGGTGATGAAAAACTGTTTTTT,CASSGDEKLFF
TRBV10-1,TRBJ2-5,NA,NA,TGCGCCAGCAGTGAGATCCAAGGTACAATGGAGACCCAGTACTTC,CASSEIQGTMETQYF
TRBV20-1,TRBJ1-2,NA,NA,TGCAGTGTCCCAAAGGTCGCTAACTATGGCTACACCTTC,CSVPKVANYGYTF
TRBV6-6,TRBJ2-5,few,TRBD2,TGTGCCAGCAGTACCTCCCAGCGGGAGGTCCAAGAGACCCAGTACTTC,CASSTSQREVQETQYF
TRBV7-3,TRBJ1-2,NA,TRBD1,TGTGCCAGCAGCCCCTCGACAGGGCATGGCTACACCTTC,CASSPSTGHGYTF
TRBV3-1,TRBJ2-2,NA,NA,TGTGCCAGCAGCCAAGACCCAGGGAAATTGCACACCGGGGAGCTGTTTTTT,CASSQDPGKLHTGELFF
TRBV5-1,TRBJ2-5,few,NA,TGCGCCAGCAGCCCGGGGGTGTACCAAGAGACCCAGTACTTC,CASSPGVYQETQYF
TRBV11-2,TRBJ1-2,NA,TRBD1,TGTGCCAGCAGTTTAGACGTGGACAGGGGAGCCTATGGCTACACCTTC,CASSLDVDRGAYGYTF
TRBV7-2,TRBJ1-1,NA,NA,TGTGCCAGCAGGAGTTCAGGGTCCACTGAAGCTTTCTTT,CASRSSGSTEAFF
TRBV6-5,TRBJ2-7,few,NA,TGTGCCAGCAGTTATTTGGAGGGTGGAGGGTACGAGCAGTACTTC,CASSYLEGGGYEQYF
TRBV2,TRBJ2-7,NA,TRBD1,TGTGCCAGCAGTGAAGCGCTGGGACAGGGGATCTACGAGCAGTACTTC,CASSEALGQGIYEQYF
TRBV6-1,TRBJ1-1,NA,NA,TGTGCCAGCAGTGAGTTGTTGAGGGGAGCTTTCTTT,CASSELLRGAFF